Sequencing of this T cell receptor (beta chain) was carried out in a study of blood T cell repertoires in COVID-19. Turning to the study itself: The origin of the acute and convalescent COVID-19 samples was the United States, Italy and Spain. PBMCs, B-cell-depleted T cells, or T cells provided the cDNA or gDNA that made up the material.

In the study's own analysis: For nucleated cells, counts were estimated from reference gene primer amplification. Sequencing was performed with immunoSEQ multiplex PCR; in TCRdb, only in-frame clones are kept and a portion is missing. The V and J calls and the clone size are those of that table, but D and trimming were determined from the DNA. The table shows under 350,000 clones, with about 89% occurring only once. Sequences were obtained from peripheral blood. The clonotype originates from a middle-aged man with acute or convalescent COVID-19.

Written as DNA, the CDR3 is TGTGCCAGCAGTCCGCTGGACAGGCTATATGGCTACACCTTC. This sequence encodes CASSPLDRLYGYTF. The rearrangement links TRBV27 to TRBJ1-2, with 7 bases identical to TRBD1. The V gene's germline CDR1 is MNHEY and CDR2 SMNVEV (reference sequence). The CDR3 is made up of 14 amino acids. Unmatched junction bases numbered 8, after V lost 5 bases and J lost 5 bases.